What follows is one T cell receptor beta chain and its context. Its antigen is as yet unknown. This entry comes from a study of cytomegalovirus exposure and HLA in healthy donors. Study-wide results and caveats: The authors enumerated over 150 TCR beta chains as linked to cytomegalovirus.

This table comes from immunoSEQ multiplex PCR, and its TCRdb copy is limited to in-frame clones, with some not included. The sample lists over 150,000 clones, around nine tenths occurring once. The CDR3 contains 15 residues. Per germline, CDR1 MNHNS and CDR2 SASEGT. The trim removed 6 bases at V and 2 bases at J, leaving 5 bases unmatched. This TCR was sampled from a man aged 18 to 30 in good health and CMV-seropositive. Specimen: PBMCs. The genes are TRBV6-1 and TRBJ2-7; 12 bases line up with TRBD1. The CDR3 DNA reads as TGTGCCAGCAGCCAGGGGACAGGGGGCCCCTACGAGCAGTACTTC. Translation: CASSQGTGGPYEQYF.